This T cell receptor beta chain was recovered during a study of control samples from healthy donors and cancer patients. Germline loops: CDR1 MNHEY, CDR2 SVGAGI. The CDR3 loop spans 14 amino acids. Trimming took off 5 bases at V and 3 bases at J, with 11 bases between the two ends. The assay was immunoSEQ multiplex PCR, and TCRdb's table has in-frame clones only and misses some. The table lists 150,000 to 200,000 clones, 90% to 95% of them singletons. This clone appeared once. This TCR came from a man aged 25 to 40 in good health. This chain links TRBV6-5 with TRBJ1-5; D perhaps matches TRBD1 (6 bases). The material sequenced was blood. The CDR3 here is CASSRQVSNQPQHF. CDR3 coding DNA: TGTGCCAGCAGTCGACAGGTTTCCAATCAGCCCCAGCATTTT.